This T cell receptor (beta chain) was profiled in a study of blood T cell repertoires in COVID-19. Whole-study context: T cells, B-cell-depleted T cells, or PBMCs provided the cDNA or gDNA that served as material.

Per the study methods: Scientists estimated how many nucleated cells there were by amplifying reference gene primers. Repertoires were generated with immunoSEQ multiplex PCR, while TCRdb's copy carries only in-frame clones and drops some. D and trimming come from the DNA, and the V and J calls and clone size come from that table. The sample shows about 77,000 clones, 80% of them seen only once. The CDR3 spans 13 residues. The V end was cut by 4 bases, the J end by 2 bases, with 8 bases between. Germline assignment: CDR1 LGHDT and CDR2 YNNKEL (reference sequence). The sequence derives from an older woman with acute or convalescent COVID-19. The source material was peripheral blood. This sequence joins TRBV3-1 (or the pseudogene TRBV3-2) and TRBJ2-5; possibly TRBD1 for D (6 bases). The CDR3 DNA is TGTGCCAGCAGCCTGGACAGTCAAGAGACCCAGTACTTC. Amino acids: CASSLDSQETQYF.